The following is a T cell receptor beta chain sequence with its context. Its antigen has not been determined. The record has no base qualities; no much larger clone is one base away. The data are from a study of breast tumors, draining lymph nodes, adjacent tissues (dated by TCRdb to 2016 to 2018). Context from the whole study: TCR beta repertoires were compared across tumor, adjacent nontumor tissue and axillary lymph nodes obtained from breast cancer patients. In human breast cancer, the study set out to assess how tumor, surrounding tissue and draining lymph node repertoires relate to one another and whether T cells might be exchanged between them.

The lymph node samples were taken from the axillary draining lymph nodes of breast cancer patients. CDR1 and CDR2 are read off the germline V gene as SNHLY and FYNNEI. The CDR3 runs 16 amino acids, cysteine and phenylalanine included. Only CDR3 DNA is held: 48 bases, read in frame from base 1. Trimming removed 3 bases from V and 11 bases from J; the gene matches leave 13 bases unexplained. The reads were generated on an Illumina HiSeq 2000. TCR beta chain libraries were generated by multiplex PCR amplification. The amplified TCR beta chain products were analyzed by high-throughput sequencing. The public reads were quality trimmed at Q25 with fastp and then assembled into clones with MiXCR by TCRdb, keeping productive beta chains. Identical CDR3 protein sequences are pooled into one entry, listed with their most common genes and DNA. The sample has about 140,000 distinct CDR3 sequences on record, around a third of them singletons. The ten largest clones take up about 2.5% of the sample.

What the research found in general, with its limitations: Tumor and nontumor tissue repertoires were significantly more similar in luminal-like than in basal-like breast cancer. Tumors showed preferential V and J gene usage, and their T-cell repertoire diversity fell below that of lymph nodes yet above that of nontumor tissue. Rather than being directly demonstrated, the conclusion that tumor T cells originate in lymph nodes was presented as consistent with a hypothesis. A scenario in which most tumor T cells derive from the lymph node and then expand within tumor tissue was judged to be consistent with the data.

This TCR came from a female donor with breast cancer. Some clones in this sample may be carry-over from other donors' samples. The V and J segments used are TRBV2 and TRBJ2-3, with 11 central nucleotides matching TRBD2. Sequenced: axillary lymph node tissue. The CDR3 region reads CASSDPSGGTLNEQYF. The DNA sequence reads TGTGCCAGCAGTGACCCTAGCGGGGGGACCCTCAATGAGCAGTATTTT.